This TCR beta chain was found in a study of glioma-infiltrating T cells after dendritic cell vaccination. Study background: Dendritic cells derived from monocytes and pulsed with autologous tumor lysate formed the vaccine.

No glioblastoma patient carried an isocitrate dehydrogenase mutation. Germline CDR1 GTSNPN, CDR2 SVGIG (reference sequence). V lost 0 bases to trimming and J lost 7 bases, with 23 bases between them. This CDR3 contains 17 residues. The immunoSEQ assay amplified TCRB CDR3 from up to roughly 2 ug DNA. The primer mix had 60 V beta and 13 J beta primers. Using immunoSEQ multiplex PCR, the repertoire was profiled, and TCRdb retains in-frame clones only, with some absent. The top ten hold about 12% of the sample, which has more than 100,000 clones, about four fifths seen once. The rearrangement links TRBV30 to TRBJ2-3; possible D gene TRBD2, 7 bases. The receptor comes from a human donor with glioblastoma. Sample: blood, taken before dendritic cell vaccination. The CDR3, as DNA: TGTGCCTGGAGTGTAGTAGGGGGGGGGCCGCCGAGATATACGCAGTATTTT. Protein: CAWSVVGGGPPRYTQYF.